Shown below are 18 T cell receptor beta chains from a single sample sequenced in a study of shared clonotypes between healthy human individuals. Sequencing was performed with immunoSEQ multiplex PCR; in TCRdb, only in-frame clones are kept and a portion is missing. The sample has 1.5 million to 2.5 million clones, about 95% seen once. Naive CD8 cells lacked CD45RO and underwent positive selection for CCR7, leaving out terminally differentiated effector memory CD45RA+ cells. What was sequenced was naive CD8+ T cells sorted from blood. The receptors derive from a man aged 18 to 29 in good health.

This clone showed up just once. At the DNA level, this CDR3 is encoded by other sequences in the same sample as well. CDR3 residues: CASSVSGGRNEQFF. The DNA of the CDR3 is TGTGCCAGCAGCGTAAGCGGGGGGCGCAATGAGCAGTTCTTC. The rearrangement uses TRBV9 and TRBJ2-1; TRBD2 matches 9 bases. The CDR3 runs to 14 residues. The V and J ends lost 1 base and 6 bases, in that order; junction bases with no gene match: 2. The germline V gene has CDR1 SGDLS and CDR2 YYNGEE.

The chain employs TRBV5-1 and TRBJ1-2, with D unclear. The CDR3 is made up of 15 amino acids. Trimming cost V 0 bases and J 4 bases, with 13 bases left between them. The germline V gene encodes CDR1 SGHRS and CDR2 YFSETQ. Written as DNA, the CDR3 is TGCGCCAGCAGCTTGGTGCCAGAGGACCGCTATGGCTACACCTTC. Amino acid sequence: CASSLVPEDRYGYTF.

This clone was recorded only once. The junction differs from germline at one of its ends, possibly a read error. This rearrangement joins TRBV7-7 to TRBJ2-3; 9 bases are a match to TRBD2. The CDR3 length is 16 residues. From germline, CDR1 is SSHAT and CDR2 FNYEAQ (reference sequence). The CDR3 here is CASSPTSGGEEDTQYF. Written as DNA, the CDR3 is TGTGCTAGCAGCCCGACTAGCGGAGGGGAGGAAGATACGCAGTATTTT.

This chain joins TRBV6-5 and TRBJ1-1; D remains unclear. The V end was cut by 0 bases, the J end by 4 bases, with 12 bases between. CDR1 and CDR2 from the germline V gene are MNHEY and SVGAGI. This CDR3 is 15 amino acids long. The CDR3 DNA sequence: TGTGCCAGCAGTTACTCGGGGTGGGGTGGCACTGAAGCTTTCTTT. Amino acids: CASSYSGWGGTEAFF.

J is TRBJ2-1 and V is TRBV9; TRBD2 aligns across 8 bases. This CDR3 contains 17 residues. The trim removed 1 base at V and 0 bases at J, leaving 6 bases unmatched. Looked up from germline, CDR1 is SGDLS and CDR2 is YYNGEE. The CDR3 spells CASSVLGLASSYNEQFF. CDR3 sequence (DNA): TGTGCCAGCAGCGTACTTGGACTAGCCAGCTCCTACAATGAGCAGTTCTTC.

The CDR3 sequence is CASKQGASVYTGELFF. The CDR3, as DNA: TGTGCCAGCAAGCAGGGGGCTAGCGTTTACACCGGGGAGCTGTTTTTT. This sequence joins TRBV27 and TRBJ2-2; TRBD1 agrees at 8 bases. Trimming took 7 bases from V and 3 from J; bases not matched to a gene: 10. The germline CDR1 and CDR2 sequences are MNHEY and SMNVEV (reference sequence). This CDR3 spans 16 amino acids.

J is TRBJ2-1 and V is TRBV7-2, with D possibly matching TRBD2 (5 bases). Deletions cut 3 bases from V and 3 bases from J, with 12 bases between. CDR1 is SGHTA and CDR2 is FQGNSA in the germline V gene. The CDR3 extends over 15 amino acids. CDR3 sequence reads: CASSLTGILYNEQFF. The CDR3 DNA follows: TGTGCCAGCAGCTTGACGGGAATCCTCTACAATGAGCAGTTCTTC.

The CDR3 DNA reads as TGTGCCAGCAGCAAAAATCTCGACAGGGTCATAGCTTGTTATAATTCACCCCTCCACTTT. As protein: CASSKNLDRVIACYNSPLHF. V usage is TRBV21-1 and J usage is TRBJ1-6; no check of the table's D call, TRBD1, against the DNA was made. TRBV21-1 is an annotated pseudogene. This CDR3 spans 20 amino acids.

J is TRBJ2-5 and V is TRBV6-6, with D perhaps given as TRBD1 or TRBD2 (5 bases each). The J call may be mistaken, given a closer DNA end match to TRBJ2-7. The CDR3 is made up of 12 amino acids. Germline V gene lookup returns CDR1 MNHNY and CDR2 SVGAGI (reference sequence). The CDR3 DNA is TGTGCCAGCGGTGGGGACCTCTACGAGCAGTACTTC. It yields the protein CASGGDLYEQYF.

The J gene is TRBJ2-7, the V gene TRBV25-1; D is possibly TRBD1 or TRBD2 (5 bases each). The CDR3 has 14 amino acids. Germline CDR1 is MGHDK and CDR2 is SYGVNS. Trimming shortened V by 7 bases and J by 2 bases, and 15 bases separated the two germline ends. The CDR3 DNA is TGTGCCAGCATAGCGTCAGGGTTCCCCTACGAGCAGTACTTC. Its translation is CASIASGFPYEQYF.

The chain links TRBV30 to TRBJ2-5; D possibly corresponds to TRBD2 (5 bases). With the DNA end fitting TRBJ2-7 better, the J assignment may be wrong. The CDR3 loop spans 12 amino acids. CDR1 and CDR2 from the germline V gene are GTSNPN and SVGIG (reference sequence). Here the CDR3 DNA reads TGTGCCTGGAGTCCGGGGTCCTACGAGCAGTACTTC. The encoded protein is CAWSPGSYEQYF.

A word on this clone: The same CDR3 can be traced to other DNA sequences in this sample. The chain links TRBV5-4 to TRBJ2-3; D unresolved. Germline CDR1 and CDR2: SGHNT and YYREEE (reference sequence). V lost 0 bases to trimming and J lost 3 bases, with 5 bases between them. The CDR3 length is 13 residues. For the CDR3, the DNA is TGTGCCAGCAGCTTGGGACTTACAGATACGCAGTATTTT. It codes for CASSLGLTDTQYF.

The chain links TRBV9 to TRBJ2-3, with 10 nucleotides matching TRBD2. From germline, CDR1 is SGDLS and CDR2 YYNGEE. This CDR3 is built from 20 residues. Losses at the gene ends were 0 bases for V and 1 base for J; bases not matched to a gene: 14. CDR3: CASSVEGLAREGWGTDTQYF. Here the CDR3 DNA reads TGTGCCAGCAGCGTAGAGGGACTAGCGAGAGAGGGTTGGGGCACAGATACGCAGTATTTT.

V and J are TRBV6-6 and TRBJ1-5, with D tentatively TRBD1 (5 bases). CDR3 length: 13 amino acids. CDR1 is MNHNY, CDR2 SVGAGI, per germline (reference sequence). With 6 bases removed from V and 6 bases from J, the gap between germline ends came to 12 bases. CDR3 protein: CASSWDEFQPQHF. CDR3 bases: TGTGCCAGCAGCTGGGACGAATTTCAGCCCCAGCATTTT.

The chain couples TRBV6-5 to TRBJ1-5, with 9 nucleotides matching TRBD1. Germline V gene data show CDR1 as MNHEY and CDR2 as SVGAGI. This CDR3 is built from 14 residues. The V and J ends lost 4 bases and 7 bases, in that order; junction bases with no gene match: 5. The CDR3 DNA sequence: TGTGCCAGCAGTTCGGGACAGGGCGGCCAGCCCCAGCATTTT. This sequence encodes CASSSGQGGQPQHF.

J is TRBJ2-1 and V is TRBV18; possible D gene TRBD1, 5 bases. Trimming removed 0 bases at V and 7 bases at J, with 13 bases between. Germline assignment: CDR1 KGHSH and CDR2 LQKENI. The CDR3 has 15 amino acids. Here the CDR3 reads CASSPPSPSGNEQFF. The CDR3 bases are TGTGCCAGCTCACCACCTTCGCCGTCAGGGAATGAGCAGTTCTTC. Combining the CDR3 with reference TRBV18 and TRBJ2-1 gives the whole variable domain NAGVMQNPRHLVRRRGQEARLRCSPMKGHSHVYWYRQLPEEGLKFMVYLQKENIIDESGMPKERFSAEFPKEGPSILRIQQVVRGDSAAYFCASSPPSPSGNEQFFGPGTRLTVL.

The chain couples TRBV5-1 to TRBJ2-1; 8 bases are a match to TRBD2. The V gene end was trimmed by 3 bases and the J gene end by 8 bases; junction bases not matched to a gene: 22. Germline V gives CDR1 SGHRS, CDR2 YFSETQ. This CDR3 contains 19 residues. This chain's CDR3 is CASSYGPSGSIRRVDEQFF. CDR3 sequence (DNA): TGCGCCAGCAGCTACGGGCCTAGCGGGTCAATCAGAAGAGTCGATGAGCAGTTCTTC.

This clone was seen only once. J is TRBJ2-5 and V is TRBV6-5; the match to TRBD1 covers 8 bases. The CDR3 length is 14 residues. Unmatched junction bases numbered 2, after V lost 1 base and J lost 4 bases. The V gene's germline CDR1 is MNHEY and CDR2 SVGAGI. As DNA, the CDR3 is TGTGCCAGCAGTTACTTTACAGGGGGAGAGACCCAGTACTTC. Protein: CASSYFTGGETQYF.